The 24 T cell receptor beta chains listed next were all sequenced from one sample in a study of T-cell memory formation after mild COVID-19. A single record per CDR3 protein comes from TCRdb applying MiXCR to the 5' RACE reads. The sample yields 550,000 to 600,000 distinct CDR3 sequences, less than 25% seen once. Sequencing used PBMCs or a T cell subset sorted from them (not recorded which). Receptor source: an adult woman who had mild COVID-19 (a few samples of this study predate the infection). Cell type and time point are not known.

This clonotype has a single count. The rearrangement uses TRBV24-1 and TRBJ2-3; 9 positions match TRBD2. Trimming cost V 5 bases and J 5 bases; bases outside gene matches: 7. The CDR3 spans 15 residues. Germline V gives CDR1 KGHDR, CDR2 SFDVKD. CDR3 in DNA: TGTGCCACCAGTGTGCGCGGGGGGGCTGGAGATACGCAGTATTTT. This translates into CATSVRGGAGDTQYF.

This clonotype was found many times. This chain connects TRBV6-2 or TRBV6-3 to TRBJ2-2; no clear D gene. Germline lookup yields CDR1 MNHEY and CDR2 SVGEGT. This CDR3 is 13 amino acids long. The V end was cut by 0 bases, the J end by 6 bases, with 5 bases between. CDR3 protein: CASSYSEAGELFF. The DNA for the CDR3 is TGTGCCAGCAGTTACTCGGAAGCCGGGGAGCTGTTTTTT.

V gene TRBV10-3 combines with J gene TRBJ2-1; no reliable D call. In germline, CDR1 is ENHRY, CDR2 SYGVKD. The CDR3 runs 14 residues. V was cut by 0 bases and J by 5 bases, with 8 bases left in between. The CDR3 loop reads CAISESTRHNEQFF. Written as DNA, the CDR3 is TGTGCCATCAGTGAGTCGACGCGGCACAATGAGCAGTTCTTC.

The chain links TRBV5-1 to TRBJ2-5, with TRBD2 matching over 8 bases. The CDR3 contains 17 residues. In germline, CDR1 is SGHRS, CDR2 YFSETQ. V lost 0 bases and J lost 2; bases outside the gene matches: 9. DNA of the CDR3: TGCGCCAGCAGCTTGGGAGGATTGGCGGGGGGTCAAGAGACCCAGTACTTC. Translation: CASSLGGLAGGQETQYF.

This clonotype was recorded a few times. The chain's CDR3 is CATSDFTSGGSSYNEQFF. The CDR3 DNA follows: TGTGCCACCAGTGATTTTACTAGCGGGGGGAGCTCCTACAATGAGCAGTTCTTC. The J gene is TRBJ2-1, the V gene TRBV24-1; TRBD2 aligns across 12 bases. Trimming removed 1 base from V and 0 bases from J; junction bases left unmatched: 3. CDR1 KGHDR and CDR2 SFDVKD come from the germline V gene. The CDR3 runs 18 residues.

The sample holds a few counts of this clonotype. The chain links TRBV5-1 to TRBJ2-2; TRBD1 might be the D (6 bases). V lost 1 base to trimming and J lost 5 bases, with 15 bases between them. The CDR3 has 16 residues. Germline V gene data show CDR1 as SGHRS and CDR2 as YFSETQ. Here the CDR3 reads CASSLNGARGTGELFF. CDR3 bases: TGCGCCAGCAGCTTGAACGGGGCCAGGGGTACCGGGGAGCTGTTTTTT.

This clonotype was seen a handful of times. This chain joins TRBV7-9 and TRBJ2-7; TRBD2 agrees at 14 bases. The CDR3 is 18 amino acids. Trimming cost V 5 bases and J 3 bases; bases outside gene matches: 12. CDR1 is SEHNR and CDR2 is FQNEAQ in the germline V gene (reference sequence). The CDR3 protein is CASSHALGLAGVDYEQYF. The CDR3 nucleotides are TGTGCCAGCAGCCATGCCCTGGGACTAGCGGGGGTAGACTACGAGCAGTACTTC. The full variable domain, in which reference TRBV7-9 and TRBJ2-7 provide the parts outside the CDR3, is DTGVSQNPRHKITKRGQNVTFRCDPISEHNRLYWYRQTLGQGPEFLTYFQNEAQLEKSRLLSDRFSAERPKGSFSTLEIQRTEQGDSAMYLCASSHALGLAGVDYEQYFGPGTRLTVT.

This rearrangement joins TRBV14 to TRBJ2-7; 7 bases map to TRBD2. J gave up 4 bases and V 3 bases, and 9 bases lay outside the gene matches. Germline CDR1 is SGHDN and CDR2 is FVKESK. This CDR3 region has 15 residues. The CDR3 DNA follows: TGTGCCAGCAGCCATTTGCGGGAGAAAAGGTACGAGCAGTACTTC. Its translation is CASSHLREKRYEQYF.

This clonotype was detected only a few times. The CDR3 here is CASSRLAGAGETQYF. CDR3 in DNA: TGTGCCAGCAGTCGACTAGCGGGAGCGGGGGAGACCCAGTACTTC. The chain carries TRBV6-2 or TRBV6-3 and TRBJ2-5; 12 bases are shared with TRBD2. V lost 5 bases to trimming and J lost 5 bases; unmatched junction nucleotides: 6. The germline V gene has CDR1 MNHEY and CDR2 SVGEGT. CDR3 length equals 15 residues.

CDR3 coding DNA: TGTGCCAGCAGCTCCACAGGCCTCGACACTGAAGCTTTCTTT. Translating gives CASSSTGLDTEAFF. The chain couples TRBV7-3 to TRBJ1-1; a weak D match, TRBD1 (5 bases). CDR1 and CDR2 from the germline V gene are SGHTA and FQGTGA. V lost 4 bases to trimming and J lost 3 bases, with 12 bases between them. CDR3 length: 14 residues.

This clonotype was detected a few times. This chain joins TRBV20-1 and TRBJ2-2; 7 positions match TRBD2. Germline V gives CDR1 DFQATT, CDR2 SNEGSKA (reference sequence). This CDR3 is built from 15 residues. With V trimmed by 4 bases and J by 0 bases, 5 bases remained unmatched. The CDR3 reads CSANMAGANTGELFF. The CDR3 nucleotides read TGCAGTGCTAATATGGCGGGAGCGAACACCGGGGAGCTGTTTTTT.

The V and J genes are TRBV19 and TRBJ2-1; TRBD2 matches 10 bases. V shed 5 bases and J 8 bases; nucleotides not matched to a gene: 9. The CDR3 contains 15 residues. The germline V gene has CDR1 LNHDA and CDR2 SQIVND (reference sequence). The CDR3 region has the DNA TGTGCCAGTAGTTCCCAGCGGGAGGGCCTCGATGAGCAGTTCTTC. This gives the protein CASSSQREGLDEQFF. The complete variable domain, with remaining parts taken from reference TRBV19 and TRBJ2-1, reads DGGITQSPKYLFRKEGQNVTLSCEQNLNHDAMYWYRQDPGQGLRLIYYSQIVNDFQKGDIAEGYSVSREKKESFPLTVTSAQKNPTAFYLCASSSQREGLDEQFFGPGTRLTVL.

The chain links TRBV6-2 or TRBV6-3 to TRBJ2-3; 12 nucleotides align to TRBD2. V shed 5 bases and J 3 bases; nucleotides not matched to a gene: 9. The CDR3 contains 17 residues. The germline V gene has CDR1 MNHEY and CDR2 SVGEGT. The CDR3 region is CASSHTSGRWYTDTQYF. CDR3 DNA: TGTGCCAGCAGTCATACTAGCGGGAGGTGGTATACAGATACGCAGTATTTT.

This rearrangement joins TRBV9 to TRBJ1-2; D unresolved. Trimming took 1 base from V and 8 from J, leaving 15 bases between them. There are 14 residues in the CDR3. Germline V gene sequence: CDR1 SGDLS, CDR2 YYNGEE. Written as DNA, the CDR3 is TGTGCCAGCAGCGTAAACGACCGCTTCGAGGGCTACACCTTC. This gives the protein CASSVNDRFEGYTF.

The chain carries TRBV24-1 and TRBJ1-1, with 7 bases that match TRBD1. CDR1 is KGHDR, CDR2 SFDVKD, per germline. This CDR3 spans 15 amino acids. Losses at the gene ends were 5 bases for V and 0 bases for J; bases not matched to a gene: 5. The CDR3 is CATSARGGMNTEAFF. In DNA, the CDR3 is TGTGCCACCAGTGCCAGGGGGGGCATGAACACTGAAGCTTTCTTT.

Only a few counts were recorded for this clonotype. This rearrangement joins TRBV19 to TRBJ2-1, with 13 positions matching TRBD2. The germline gives CDR1 LNHDA, CDR2 SQIVND (reference sequence). V lost 9 bases, J lost 7 bases, and 9 bases stayed unmatched. CDR3 size: 15 residues. The CDR3 nucleotides read TGTGCCAGCGAACCCGGACTAGCGGGAGCAAATGAGCAGTTCTTC. This encodes CASEPGLAGANEQFF.

This sequence joins TRBV7-9 and TRBJ2-5; 11 bases align to TRBD2. CDR3 size: 16 residues. Germline V CDR1 and CDR2: SEHNR, FQNEAQ (reference sequence). Trimming at V came to 3 bases and at J to 2 bases, leaving 5 bases not matched to a gene. CDR3 sequence reads: CASSFTSGRGQETQYF. The CDR3 nucleotides are TGTGCCAGCAGCTTTACTAGCGGGAGAGGGCAAGAGACCCAGTACTTC.

This chain joins TRBV15 and TRBJ2-7; D is ambiguous. The CDR3 is 13 residues long. With 0 bases removed from V and 7 bases from J, the gap between germline ends came to 10 bases. Germline V lookup: CDR1 LNHNV, CDR2 YYDKDF (reference sequence). The CDR3 sequence: CATSRDTLREQYF. The CDR3 nucleotides are TGTGCCACCAGCAGAGATACTTTAAGGGAGCAGTACTTC.

The V call is TRBV7-2, the J call TRBJ2-3; D not resolved. Trimming shortened V by 2 bases and J by 0 bases, and 9 bases separated the two germline ends. The CDR3 is 15 amino acids. The germline V gene has CDR1 SGHTA and CDR2 FQGNSA. The CDR3 is CASSLIPRSTDTQYF. CDR3 DNA sequence: TGTGCCAGCAGCTTAATTCCAAGGAGCACAGATACGCAGTATTTT. Using reference TRBV7-2 and TRBJ2-3 for the parts outside the CDR3, the full variable domain is GAGVSQSPSNKVTEKGKDVELRCDPISGHTALYWYRQSLGQGLEFLIYFQGNSAPDKSGLPSDRFSAERTGGSVSTLTIQRTQQEDSAVYLCASSLIPRSTDTQYFGPGTRLTVL.

The chain is built from TRBV28 and TRBJ2-5; D gene unclear. Trimming shortened V by 8 bases and J by 4 bases, and 14 bases separated the two germline ends. This CDR3 spans 13 amino acids. Germline CDR1 reads MDHEN; CDR2 reads SYDVKM. CDR3 nucleotides: TGTGCCAGCTTGAGGTCCAGGCGAGAGACCCAGTACTTC. It specifies CASLRSRRETQYF.

The genes are TRBV2 and TRBJ2-7, with 9 bases lining up with TRBD1. The V segment lost 6 bases and the J segment 0 bases; nucleotides outside the gene matches: 6. The CDR3 covers 15 residues. From germline, CDR1 is SNHLY and CDR2 FYNNEI. CDR3 in amino acids: CASSYRDRDSYEQYF. The CDR3 coding sequence is TGTGCCAGCAGCTACCGGGACAGGGACTCCTACGAGCAGTACTTC.

The CDR3 region is CASSPSGTGGVRGYTF. CDR3 nucleotides: TGTGCCAGCAGCCCAAGCGGGACAGGGGGGGTTAGGGGCTACACCTTC. The V gene is TRBV7-2, the J gene TRBJ1-2; TRBD1 aligns across 11 bases. The trim removed 5 bases at V and 8 bases at J, leaving 13 bases unmatched. The CDR3 extends over 16 amino acids. The V gene's germline CDR1 is SGHTA and CDR2 FQGNSA.

The V call is TRBV20-1, the J call TRBJ1-2; 9 positions match TRBD1. The CDR3 is made up of 14 amino acids. Germline V gives CDR1 DFQATT, CDR2 SNEGSKA (reference sequence). Trimming cost V 3 bases and J 2 bases; bases outside gene matches: 4. The CDR3 sequence: CSARLTGGNYGYTF. The CDR3 DNA sequence: TGCAGTGCTAGGCTGACAGGGGGGAACTATGGCTACACCTTC.

Many counts were recorded for this clonotype. V gene TRBV12-3 or TRBV12-4 combines with J gene TRBJ2-1, with 8 bases matching TRBD2. This CDR3 spans 14 amino acids. V was pared by 5 bases and J by 2 bases, with 2 bases of the junction left unmatched. The CDR3 spells CASSPGGPYNEQFF. For the CDR3, the DNA is TGTGCCAGCAGTCCGGGGGGGCCCTACAATGAGCAGTTCTTC.